These 20 T cell receptor beta chains were all obtained from the same sample, sequenced in a study of cytomegalovirus exposure and HLA in healthy donors. Profiled with immunoSEQ multiplex PCR; TCRdb holds only in-frame clones, not every one. The sample lists about 56,000 clones; approximately 89% were seen once. Sequences were obtained from PBMCs. The receptors come from a woman between 18 and 29 years old in good health and CMV-seronegative.

The chain is built from TRBV2 and TRBJ2-5, with TRBD2 matching over 14 bases. V gave up 6 bases and J gave up 5 bases; unmatched junction bases: 8. The CDR3 loop spans 16 amino acids. Germline CDR1 and CDR2: SNHLY and FYNNEI. CDR3: CASSDRLAGGLETQYF. As DNA, the CDR3 is TGTGCCAGCAGCGACCGACTAGCGGGGGGGTTGGAGACCCAGTACTTC.

This chain joins TRBV7-2 and TRBJ2-1, with 8 positions matching TRBD1. The V segment lost 0 bases and the J segment 10 bases; nucleotides outside the gene matches: 5. The CDR3 consists of 14 residues. Looked up from germline, CDR1 is SGHTA and CDR2 is FQGNSA. The DNA for the CDR3 is TGTGCCAGCAGCTTAGCGACACGACAGGGGGAGCAGTTCTTC. Translation: CASSLATRQGEQFF.

The rearrangement joins TRBV5-1 to TRBJ2-6; possible D gene TRBD1, 6 bases. The CDR3 is 15 residues long. Looked up from germline, CDR1 is SGHRS and CDR2 is YFSETQ. Trimming shortened V by 4 bases and J by 2 bases, and 10 bases separated the two germline ends. The CDR3 here is CASSGTSAGANVLTF. The CDR3 DNA follows: TGCGCCAGCAGCGGGACATCGGCTGGGGCCAACGTCCTGACTTTC.

The chain joins TRBV19 to TRBJ1-3, with 9 nucleotides matching TRBD1. V dropped 3 bases and J dropped 0; count of bases not matched to a gene: 9. CDR3 length equals 18 residues. The germline gives CDR1 LNHDA, CDR2 SQIVND (reference sequence). The CDR3 DNA reads TGTGCCAGTAGTATGGGACAGGGCTTAGCCCTCTCTGGAAACACCATATATTTT. Translation: CASSMGQGLALSGNTIYF.

V and J are TRBV7-9 and TRBJ2-5, with 7 bases identical to TRBD1. The ends lost 1 base at V and 5 bases at J; junction bases unmatched: 4. The germline CDR1 and CDR2 sequences are SEHNR and FQNEAQ (reference sequence). This CDR3 spans 14 amino acids. The CDR3 bases are TGTGCCAGCAGCTTAGGGTCCAGGGGGGAGACCCAGTACTTC. Translation gives CASSLGSRGETQYF.

V is TRBV6-1 and J is TRBJ1-3, with D possibly matching TRBD1 (5 bases). This CDR3 has 15 amino acids. The V end lost 2 bases, the J end lost 8 bases, and 16 bases lay between the germline ends. Germline V gives CDR1 MNHNS, CDR2 SASEGT. The CDR3 protein is CASSETRGGIDTIYF. Here the CDR3 DNA reads TGTGCCAGCAGTGAAACGAGGGGAGGCATCGACACCATATATTTT.

This chain connects TRBV2 to TRBJ2-7; possible D gene TRBD1, 6 bases. V gave up 7 bases and J gave up 0 bases, with 10 bases separating them. Germline lookup yields CDR1 SNHLY and CDR2 FYNNEI. CDR3 length: 13 amino acids. This chain's CDR3 is CASNPDSSYEQYF. CDR3 sequence (DNA): TGTGCCAGCAATCCGGACAGCTCCTACGAGCAGTACTTC.

This clone was detected a few times. The chain has TRBV7-8 and TRBJ1-1; D is uncertain. V was pared by 1 base and J by 2 bases, with 11 bases between. Germline V gene sequence: CDR1 SGHVS, CDR2 FQNEAQ. This CDR3 spans 15 amino acids. CDR3 DNA: TGTGCCAGCAGCTTAGGAGACGGAGCTAACACTGAAGCTTTCTTT. Protein product: CASSLGDGANTEAFF. Filled out from reference TRBV7-8 and TRBJ1-1, the complete variable domain reads GAGVSQSPRYKVAKRGQDVALRCDPISGHVSLFWYQQALGQGPEFLTYFQNEAQLDKSGLPSDRFFAERPEGSVSTLKIQRTQQEDSAVYLCASSLGDGANTEAFFGQGTRLTVV.

Here the CDR3 reads CASSVNRAGELFF. CDR3 bases: TGTGCCAGCAGCGTAAACAGGGCCGGGGAGCTGTTTTTT. V gene TRBV7-3 combines with J gene TRBJ2-2; TRBD1 might be the D (6 bases). CDR1 SGHTA and CDR2 FQGTGA come from the germline V gene. This CDR3 comprises 13 residues. Trimming removed 5 bases at V and 6 bases at J, with 10 bases between.

This rearrangement joins TRBV5-4 to TRBJ2-1; D unresolved. With 3 bases removed from V and 6 bases from J, the gap between germline ends came to 4 bases. Germline V gene lookup returns CDR1 SGHNT and CDR2 YYREEE (reference sequence). The CDR3 contains 11 residues. CDR3 nucleotide sequence: TGTGCCAGCAGCTCGTCCAATGAGCAGTTCTTC. Amino acids: CASSSSNEQFF.

The V call is TRBV30, the J call TRBJ2-7, with D possibly being TRBD1 (6 bases). This CDR3 is built from 14 residues. The V end was cut by 2 bases, the J end by 0 bases, with 11 bases between. CDR1 and CDR2 (germline): GTSNPN, SVGIG (reference sequence). CDR3 region: CAWSPDSFSYEQYF. CDR3 DNA sequence: TGTGCCTGGAGTCCGGACAGTTTCTCCTACGAGCAGTACTTC.

The chain has TRBV29-1 and TRBJ2-3, with D possibly matching TRBD1 (6 bases). The CDR3 length is 14 residues. V was shortened by 5 bases and J by 2 bases, with 14 bases between the two germline ends. Looked up from germline, CDR1 is SQVTM and CDR2 is ANQGSEA. CDR3 residues: CSVLAGQITDTQYF. The CDR3 DNA follows: TGCAGCGTTTTGGCCGGACAGATCACAGATACGCAGTATTTT.

The chain has TRBV6-1 and TRBJ2-5; D is perhaps TRBD1 (5 bases). V dropped 2 bases and J dropped 5 bases, with 12 bases sitting between them. Germline V gives CDR1 MNHNS, CDR2 SASEGT. The CDR3 extends over 14 amino acids. CDR3 nucleotides: TGTGCCAGCAGTGAAAGTACAGGATGGGAGACCCAGTACTTC. Protein product: CASSESTGWETQYF.

V and J are TRBV9 and TRBJ2-1; 7 bases are shared with TRBD2. CDR1 is SGDLS, CDR2 YYNGEE, per germline. This CDR3 has 17 residues. Trimming cost V 4 bases and J 0 bases; bases outside gene matches: 10. The CDR3: CASSPTQGGSSYNEQFF. CDR3 in DNA: TGTGCCAGCAGCCCTACTCAGGGCGGGAGCTCCTACAATGAGCAGTTCTTC.

The gene calls are TRBV18 and TRBJ1-4; 8 bases align to TRBD1. Germline values: CDR1 KGHSH, CDR2 LQKENI. Trimming cost V 2 bases and J 8 bases; bases outside gene matches: 7. This CDR3 has 15 amino acids. The CDR3 sequence: CASSPIQGAREKLFF. The CDR3 DNA reads as TGTGCCAGCTCACCAATCCAGGGGGCGAGGGAAAAACTGTTTTTT.

This chain links TRBV5-1 with TRBJ1-1, with D possibly TRBD1 on 5 matching bases. CDR1 is SGHRS, CDR2 YFSETQ, per germline. Trimming stripped 2 bases from V and 2 bases from J, with 10 bases between. The length of the CDR3 is 14 residues. The CDR3 loop is CASSFDSRNTEAFF. The CDR3 DNA reads as TGCGCCAGCAGCTTTGACAGCCGAAACACTGAAGCTTTCTTT.

For this clone: The sample has other DNA sequences that encode this CDR3 too. This sequence joins TRBV6-5 and TRBJ2-3; D may be TRBD2 (6 bases). The germline V and J ends were trimmed by 2 bases and 0 bases, with 6 bases remaining between them. Germline CDR1 is MNHEY and CDR2 is SVGAGI. This CDR3 is built from 14 residues. The CDR3 loop reads CASSYGGSTDTQYF. The CDR3 DNA reads as TGTGCCAGCAGTTACGGGGGGAGCACAGATACGCAGTATTTT.

The rearrangement links TRBV6-1 to TRBJ2-2; 8 bases are a match to TRBD1. Germline V CDR1 and CDR2: MNHNS, SASEGT. The CDR3 runs 16 residues. The V gene end was trimmed by 2 bases and the J gene end by 5 bases; junction bases not matched to a gene: 7. This CDR3 reads CASSEPPGQDTGELFF. CDR3 coding DNA: TGTGCCAGCAGTGAACCGCCGGGACAGGATACCGGGGAGCTGTTTTTT.

V gene TRBV9 combines with J gene TRBJ2-1; TRBD2 matches at 9 bases. V gave up 3 bases and J gave up 6 bases; unmatched junction bases: 7. This CDR3 region has 15 residues. Germline CDR1 and CDR2: SGDLS and YYNGEE. The CDR3 DNA reads as TGTGCCAGCAGCGAGGAGCGGGGGGATTTCAATGAGCAGTTCTTC. It encodes CASSEERGDFNEQFF. Full variable domain (missing parts from reference TRBV9 and TRBJ2-1): DSGVTQTPKHLITATGQRVTLRCSPRSGDLSVYWYQQSLDQGLQFLIQYYNGEERAKGNILERFSAQQFPDLHSELNLSSLELGDSALYFCASSEERGDFNEQFFGPGTRLTVL.

The chain employs TRBV13 and TRBJ1-5; 9 bases map to TRBD1. Germline-derived CDR1 and CDR2 are PRHDT and FYEKMQ (reference sequence). The CDR3 spans 16 residues. Unmatched junction bases numbered 0, after V lost 0 bases and J lost 0 bases. The CDR3: CASSLGQGASNQPQHF. In DNA, the CDR3 is TGTGCCAGCAGCTTAGGACAGGGGGCTAGCAATCAGCCCCAGCATTTT.